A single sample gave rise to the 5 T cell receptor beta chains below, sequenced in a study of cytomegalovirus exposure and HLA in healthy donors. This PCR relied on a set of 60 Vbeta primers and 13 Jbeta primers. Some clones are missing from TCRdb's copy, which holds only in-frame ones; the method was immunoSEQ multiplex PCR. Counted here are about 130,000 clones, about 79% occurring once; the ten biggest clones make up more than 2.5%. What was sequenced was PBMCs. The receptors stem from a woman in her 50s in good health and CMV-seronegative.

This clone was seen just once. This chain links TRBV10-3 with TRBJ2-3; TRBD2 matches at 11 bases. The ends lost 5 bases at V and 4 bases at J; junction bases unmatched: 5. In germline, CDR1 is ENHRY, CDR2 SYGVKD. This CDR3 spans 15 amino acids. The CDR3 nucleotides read TGTGCCATCAGTCCCGGGACTAGCGGTTCAGATACGCAGTATTTT. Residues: CAISPGTSGSDTQYF.

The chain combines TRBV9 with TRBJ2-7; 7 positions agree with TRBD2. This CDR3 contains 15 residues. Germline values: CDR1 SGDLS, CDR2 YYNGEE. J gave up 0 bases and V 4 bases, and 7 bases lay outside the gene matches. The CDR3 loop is CASSPGTTLSYEQYF. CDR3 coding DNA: TGTGCCAGCAGCCCCGGGACTACCCTCTCCTACGAGCAGTACTTC.

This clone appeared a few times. CDR3: CASSIQMAEPQHF. CDR3 coding DNA: TGTGCCAGTAGTATACAGATGGCGGAGCCCCAGCATTTT. The chain is built from TRBV19 and TRBJ1-5, with no clear D. CDR3 size: 13 residues. V lost 2 bases to trimming and J lost 8 bases, with 10 bases between them. Germline values: CDR1 LNHDA, CDR2 SQIVND (reference sequence).

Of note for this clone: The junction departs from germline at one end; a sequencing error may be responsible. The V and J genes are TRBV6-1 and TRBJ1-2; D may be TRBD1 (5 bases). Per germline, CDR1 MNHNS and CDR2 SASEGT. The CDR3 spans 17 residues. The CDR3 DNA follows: TGTGCCACCAGTGTAGGTGTAGGGGCTGGGACTAACTATGGCTACACCTTC. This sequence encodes CATSVGVGAGTNYGYTF.

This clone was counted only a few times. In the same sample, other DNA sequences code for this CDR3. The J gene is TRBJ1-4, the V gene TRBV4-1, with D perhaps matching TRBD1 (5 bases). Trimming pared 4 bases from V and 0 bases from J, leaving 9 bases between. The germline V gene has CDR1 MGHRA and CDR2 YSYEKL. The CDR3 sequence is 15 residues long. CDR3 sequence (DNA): TGCGCCAGCAGCCTTTCGGGGGCAACTAATGAAAAACTGTTTTTT. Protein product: CASSLSGATNEKLFF.